This T cell receptor (beta chain) emerged from a study of blood T cell repertoires in COVID-19. The overall study: Acute and convalescent COVID-19 samples came from the United States, Italy and Spain. PBMCs, B-cell-depleted T cells, or T cells provided the cDNA or gDNA that made up the material.

CDR1 SGHTA and CDR2 FQGNSA come from the germline V gene. V was clipped by 3 bases and J by 13 bases, with 16 bases between them. The CDR3 extends over 13 amino acids. In the study's own analysis: For nucleated cells, counts were estimated from reference gene primer amplification. Sequencing used immunoSEQ multiplex PCR; TCRdb keeps in-frame clones, though not all of them. V and J calls and clone size are copied from that table; D and trimming were computed from the DNA. The table lists around 130,000 clones, around 80% of them singletons. The TCR sequence derives from a man between 65 and 85 years old with acute or convalescent COVID-19. The chain employs TRBV7-2 and TRBJ2-1; a possible D gene is TRBD2 (5 bases). Material: peripheral blood. CDR3 protein: CASSFGVNRGQFF. In nucleotides, the CDR3 is TGTGCCAGCAGCTTTGGGGTCAATCGGGGTCAGTTCTTC.